This T cell receptor beta chain stems from a study of TIL therapy for anti-PD-1-resistant metastatic lung cancer (dated by TCRdb to 2020 to 2023). A note on the overall study: Tumors were collected before any PD-1/PD-L1 blockade, after which patients were given nivolumab, and patients who progressed were given lymphodepletion, an infusion of expanded TIL and IL-2. Enrolled patients had a median age of around 51 years (range 38-75) and a median tumor PD-L1 proportion score of about 5.9%. Most of the cohort had lung adenocarcinoma, several tumors were EGFR-mutant and two were ALK-rearranged, and half of the patients were current or former smokers. A median non-synonymous tumor mutation burden of about 1.5 mutations per megabase was determined across the cohort by whole-exome sequencing. T cell receptor beta sequencing of tumor and peripheral blood was used to follow clonotypes across the tumor, the expanded TIL product and serial blood samples. On the study overall, not on this receptor specifically: Clonotypes from the infused TIL partially replaced the baseline peripheral repertoire and then declined over months, and persistence showed no apparent association with response. The cohort was highly selected, including more treatment-naive, never-smoker and oncogene-addicted patients than is typical, which limits generalizability. The study protocol defined all tumor marker inferences as exploratory.

In the paper's terms, the time point label means: pre-treatment sample, taken before nivolumab and TIL therapy. A phase I trial run at two centers enrolled adults with stage 4 NSCLC between 2017 and early 2020. Samples were obtained from a single-arm, open-label phase I trial in which tumor-infiltrating lymphocyte therapy with nivolumab was evaluated in advanced non-small cell lung cancer. Blood mononuclear cells from EDTA tubes were separated on a Ficoll gradient and snap-frozen as pellets, and DNA was extracted from the cells using a Qiagen mini-prep kit. The immunoSEQ v3 hsTCRB kit was used to amplify TCR beta CDR3 regions from genomic DNA through bias-controlled multiplex PCR. TCR libraries were sequenced on an Illumina NextSeq 500 to some 2 million read pairs for survey level or roughly 4.5-6 million for deep level. The study's own analysis went as follows. V, D and J genes were assigned, non-productive sequences were removed, and clonality was reported by immunoSEQ Analyzer software. Repertoires were compared using productive Simpson clonality and Morisita overlap index of productive TRB rearrangements between infused TIL and blood. Absolute clonotype counts in blood were estimated by multiplying the lymphocyte count by the CD3+ fraction and by the productive frequency of the clone. TCRdb took over this immuneACCESS table, retaining in-frame rearrangements with V and J assigned. Such tables are incomplete; in checked studies, under half of the missing clones stem from an unresolved V gene, and the remainder is unexplained. The V and J calls and the clone size are those of that table, but D and trimming were determined from the DNA. This sample is represented by roughly 60,000 clones; around nine tenths of them were singletons. Of the sample, approximately 2.4% falls within the top ten clones.

Note on this clone: Its antigen target is currently unknown. Per-base qualities were not stored, and no clone one base away is much larger.

Ends trimmed: V by 3 bases, J by 4 bases; bases unmatched to a gene: 2. From a lookup of the germline V gene, CDR1 and CDR2 are MRHNA and SNTAGT. The CDR3 starts with the cysteine, ends with the phenylalanine, and has 15 residues. The kept DNA is CDR3 alone, 45 bases in frame from the first base. This TCR derives from a person aged 25-80 years with non-small cell lung cancer. The starting material was blood, obtained at baseline. This chain is built from TRBV6-4 and TRBJ2-1, with 11 bases aligning to TRBD2. The DNA sequence is TGTGCCAGCAGTGAACTAGCGGGAGTATACAATGAGCAGTTCTTC. This is translated as CASSELAGVYNEQFF.